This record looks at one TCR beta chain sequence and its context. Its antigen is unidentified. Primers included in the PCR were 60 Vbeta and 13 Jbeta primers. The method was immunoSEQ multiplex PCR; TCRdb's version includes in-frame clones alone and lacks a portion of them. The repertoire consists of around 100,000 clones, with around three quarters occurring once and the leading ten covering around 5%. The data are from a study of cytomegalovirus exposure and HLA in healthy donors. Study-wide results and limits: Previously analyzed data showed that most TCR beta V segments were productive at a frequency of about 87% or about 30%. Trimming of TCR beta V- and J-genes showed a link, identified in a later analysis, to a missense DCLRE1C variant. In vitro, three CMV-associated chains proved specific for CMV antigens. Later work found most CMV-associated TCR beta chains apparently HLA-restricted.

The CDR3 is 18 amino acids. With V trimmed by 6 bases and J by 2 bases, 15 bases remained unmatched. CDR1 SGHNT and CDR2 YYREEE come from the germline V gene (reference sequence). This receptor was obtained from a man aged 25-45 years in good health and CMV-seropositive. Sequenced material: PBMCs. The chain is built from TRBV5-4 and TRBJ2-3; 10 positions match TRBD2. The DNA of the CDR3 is TGTGCCAGCACCCGAGGTGGTCTAGCGGGGGCCTACACAGATACGCAGTATTTT. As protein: CASTRGGLAGAYTDTQYF.